This entry describes one TCR beta chain. This specimen comes from a study of blood T cell repertoires in COVID-19. Sequenced by immunoSEQ multiplex PCR; TCRdb stores in-frame clones only, minus some. The sample consists of 190,000 or so clones, 75% to 90% of them appearing once. The clonotype originates from a middle-aged man who had recovered from COVID-19. Input material: PBMCs or T cells enriched from blood (not recorded which).

CDR3 sequence: CASSLFGRRGGNTIYF. The DNA for the CDR3 is TGCGCCAGCAGCTTGTTCGGACGGCGAGGGGGAAACACCATATATTTT. J is TRBJ1-3 and V is TRBV5-1; D gene unclear. The CDR3 is made up of 16 amino acids. Trimming shortened V by 1 base and J by 4 bases, and 15 bases separated the two germline ends. The germline gives CDR1 SGHRS, CDR2 YFSETQ.